This T cell receptor beta chain was recorded in a study of naive and memory T cell subsets. CDR3 length equals 14 residues. Germline CDR1 LNHDA, CDR2 SQIVND (reference sequence). The V gene lost 3 bases and the J gene lost 2 bases, with 9 bases spanning the gap. The SP2 primer and nested alpha and beta constant region primers amplified ligated cDNA in four rounds. For blood and skin samples, reverse transcription used TCR alpha and beta constant primers. TCRdb reprocessed the 5' RACE reads via MiXCR and lists one record per CDR3 protein. The table has more than 50,000 distinct CDR3 sequences, 6% to 8.5% seen once; the top ten hold 15% to 20%. Study conclusions and caveats: The RNA method is potentially sensitive to activation and differentiation changes.

An oligonucleotide containing a UMI was ligated to the 3' end of TCR cDNA. Adult healthy volunteers gave 2.5 ml peripheral blood for whole-blood RNA. Unsorted total RNA, about 1 to 1000 ng, was DNase treated before reverse transcription. This clonotype was observed a few times. Antigen specificity is unknown. The TCR originated in a female donor in good health. The rearrangement links TRBV19 to TRBJ2-3; D unresolved. This chain's CDR3 is CASSIKGDTDTQYF. In DNA, the CDR3 is TGTGCCAGTAGTATTAAAGGAGACACAGATACGCAGTATTTT. Full variable domain (outside the CDR3, taken from reference TRBV19 and TRBJ2-3): DGGITQSPKYLFRKEGQNVTLSCEQNLNHDAMYWYRQDPGQGLRLIYYSQIVNDFQKGDIAEGYSVSREKKESFPLTVTSAQKNPTAFYLCASSIKGDTDTQYFGPGTRLTVL.